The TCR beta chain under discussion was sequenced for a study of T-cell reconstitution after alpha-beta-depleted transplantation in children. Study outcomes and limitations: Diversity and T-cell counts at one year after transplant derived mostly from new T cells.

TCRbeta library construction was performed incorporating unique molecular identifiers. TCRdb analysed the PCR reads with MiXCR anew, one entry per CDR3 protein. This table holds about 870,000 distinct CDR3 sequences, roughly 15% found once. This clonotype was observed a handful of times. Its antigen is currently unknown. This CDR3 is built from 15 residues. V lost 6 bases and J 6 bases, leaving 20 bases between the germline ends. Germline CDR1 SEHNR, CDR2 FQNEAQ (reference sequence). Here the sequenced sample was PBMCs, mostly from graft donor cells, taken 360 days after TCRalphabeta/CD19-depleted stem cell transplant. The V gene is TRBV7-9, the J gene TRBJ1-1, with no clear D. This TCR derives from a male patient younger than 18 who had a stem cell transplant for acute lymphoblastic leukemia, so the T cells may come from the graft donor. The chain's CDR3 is CASRNPREVAAEAFF. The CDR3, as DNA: TGTGCCAGCAGAAATCCTAGGGAGGTTGCTGCTGAAGCTTTCTTT.